This TCR beta chain was profiled in a study of cytomegalovirus exposure and HLA in healthy donors. The study's findings and limits: According to the study, some 160 TCR beta chains were cytomegalovirus-associated. Most TCR sequences were seen very rarely across donors, but some public TCRs occurred in many. In a later analysis, at a false discovery rate of 0.05, roughly 18,000 TCR beta sequences were associated with HLA alleles.

In the case of this clone: Its target is unknown.

Vbeta (60) and Jbeta (13) primers were used in the PCR. The protocol was immunoSEQ multiplex PCR, while the TCRdb copy is restricted to in-frame clones and leaves out a portion. Of around 29,000 clones listed, approximately 62% are singletons. The specimen was PBMCs. The clonotype comes from a male donor in good health and CMV-seropositive.

In nucleotides, the CDR3 is TGTGCCAGCAGCGAGATAGGGCTAGCGGGAAGGACCGGGGAGCTGTTTTTT. Translation gives CASSEIGLAGRTGELFF. The chain carries TRBV7-6 and TRBJ2-2; 9 positions match TRBD2. CDR3 size: 17 residues. CDR1 and CDR2 from the germline V gene are SGHVS and FNYEAQ. Trimming at V came to 5 bases and at J to 5 bases, leaving 12 bases not matched to a gene.